This T cell receptor beta chain was obtained from a study of identical twins. Germline CDR1 reads SEHNR; CDR2 reads FQNEAQ (reference sequence). CDR3 length: 13 amino acids. V dropped 8 bases and J dropped 7; count of bases not matched to a gene: 5. TCRdb passed the 5' RACE reads through MiXCR, listing each CDR3 protein once. The data show 600,000 to 850,000 distinct CDR3 sequences, approximately 18% seen once. The sample was also linked to a second study, of T cells expressing NK-cell markers.

The origin of this receptor is a woman under 30 in good health. Sequencing was done on a sample of PBMCs. V gene TRBV7-9 combines with J gene TRBJ1-6; 7 positions match TRBD1. CDR3 DNA: TGTGCCAGCTCCGGGACAGAGAATTCACCCCTCCACTTT. Its protein product is CASSGTENSPLHF.